What follows are 16 T cell receptor beta chains derived from one specimen sequenced in a study of lymphopenia after photon versus proton radiotherapy. The repertoire was sequenced with immunoSEQ multiplex PCR; TCRdb's copy has only in-frame clones and lacks some. The data hold fewer than 25,000 clones, with around nine tenths observed a single time. Sequenced here: peripheral blood, sampled from a patient treated with proton-based radiotherapy. These receptors all come from a woman between 65 and 79 years old with pancreatic cancer. Some clones in this sample may be carry-over from other donors' samples.

The gene calls are TRBV7-2 and TRBJ2-1; 9 bases agree with TRBD1. This CDR3 has 15 amino acids. J gave up 9 bases and V 4 bases, and 10 bases lay outside the gene matches. Germline CDR1 reads SGHTA; CDR2 reads FQGNSA. Here the CDR3 reads CASSSLQGASGEQFF. The CDR3 DNA follows: TGTGCCAGCAGCTCCTTACAGGGGGCATCGGGTGAGCAGTTCTTC.

This chain joins TRBV15 and TRBJ2-1, with 9 bases matching TRBD2. The V and J ends lost 3 bases and 6 bases, in that order; junction bases with no gene match: 6. This CDR3 region has 15 residues. From germline, CDR1 is LNHNV and CDR2 YYDKDF (reference sequence). The DNA for the CDR3 is TGTGCCACCAGCAGTCGGACTAGCGCTGCCAATGAGCAGTTCTTC. Translation gives CATSSRTSAANEQFF.

In DNA, the CDR3 is TGTGCCAGCAGACCCCGGGGGAAACTTTATGGCTACACCTTC. Encoded protein: CASRPRGKLYGYTF. The genes are TRBV28 and TRBJ1-2; perhaps TRBD1 as D (5 bases). The CDR3 has 14 amino acids. Trimming removed 6 bases from V and 5 bases from J, with 16 bases in between. Germline V lookup: CDR1 MDHEN, CDR2 SYDVKM.

The V gene is TRBV27, the J gene TRBJ1-5; possibly TRBD1 for D (6 bases). Germline lookup yields CDR1 MNHEY and CDR2 SMNVEV (reference sequence). The V gene lost 2 bases and the J gene lost 3 bases, with 8 bases spanning the gap. This CDR3 has 14 residues. The CDR3: CASSLQGPNQPQHF. The CDR3 DNA sequence: TGTGCCAGCAGTTTACAGGGGCCCAATCAGCCCCAGCATTTT.

V gene TRBV6-1 combines with J gene TRBJ1-1; D may be TRBD1 (5 bases). CDR1 is MNHNS and CDR2 is SASEGT in the germline V gene. Trimming took 6 bases from V and 3 from J, leaving 14 bases between them. This CDR3 has 14 residues. CDR3 nucleotide sequence: TGTGCCAGCAGCACAGGAGGCCTTGACACTGAAGCTTTCTTT. Translated, it gives CASSTGGLDTEAFF.

The chain combines TRBV6-1 with TRBJ1-5; the D gene is possibly TRBD1 (6 bases). Trimming cost V 2 bases and J 1 base, with 9 bases left between them. CDR1 and CDR2 from the germline V gene are MNHNS and SASEGT. The CDR3 is 15 residues long. CDR3 bases: TGTGCCAGCAGTGAACGGGGGCAAAGCAATCAGCCCCAGCATTTT. Residues: CASSERGQSNQPQHF.

This chain links TRBV5-1 with TRBJ2-3, with D perhaps matching TRBD1 (6 bases). V dropped 3 bases and J dropped 3 bases, with 17 bases sitting between them. Per the germline V gene, CDR1 is SGHRS and CDR2 is YFSETQ. The CDR3 is 16 residues long. CDR3 sequence: CASSYLTGYVTDTQYF. DNA of the CDR3: TGCGCCAGCAGCTACTTGACAGGCTATGTTACAGATACGCAGTATTTT.

The chain joins TRBV7-9 to TRBJ2-5; 12 bases fit TRBD2. Per germline, CDR1 SEHNR and CDR2 FQNEAQ (reference sequence). The CDR3 runs 14 residues. J was trimmed by 4 bases and V by 5 bases; bases with no gene match: 2. CDR3 sequence reads: CASSVGLAGETQYF. In DNA form, the CDR3 reads TGTGCCAGCAGCGTGGGACTAGCGGGAGAGACCCAGTACTTC.

V usage is TRBV7-2 and J usage is TRBJ2-7; TRBD2 matches at 7 bases. Per the germline V gene, CDR1 is SGHTA and CDR2 is FQGNSA. Losses at the gene ends were 3 bases for V and 4 bases for J; bases not matched to a gene: 9. This CDR3 contains 15 residues. The CDR3 coding sequence is TGTGCCAGCAGCTTTACGGGCGGGAGTGGTTACGAGCAGTACTTC. This sequence encodes CASSFTGGSGYEQYF.

The rearrangement joins TRBV14 to TRBJ2-7; D may correspond to TRBD1 or TRBD2 (5 bases each). The CDR3 loop spans 15 amino acids. Germline V gene data show CDR1 as SGHDN and CDR2 as FVKESK. Trimming shortened V by 1 base and J by 3 bases, and 13 bases separated the two germline ends. The CDR3 nucleotides are TGTGCCAGCAGCCAAGGCAGACAGCGGTACTACGAGCAGTACTTC. Its protein is CASSQGRQRYYEQYF.

Here the CDR3 reads CASRTGLDGYTF. DNA for the CDR3: TGTGCCAGTAGAACAGGGTTGGATGGCTACACCTTC. The chain recombines TRBV19 with TRBJ1-2; a possible D gene is TRBD1 (6 bases). The germline gives CDR1 LNHDA, CDR2 SQIVND (reference sequence). The CDR3 is 12 amino acids. V was trimmed by 6 bases and J by 6 bases, leaving 11 bases between them.

The chain carries TRBV19 and TRBJ2-1; 9 bases align to TRBD1. The ends lost 5 bases at V and 2 bases at J; junction bases unmatched: 13. Germline CDR1 LNHDA, CDR2 SQIVND (reference sequence). The CDR3 covers 18 residues. The CDR3 coding sequence is TGTGCCAGTAGTCCGAGGGCGGGGACAGGGTTAGCCTACAATGAGCAGTTCTTC. It is translated as CASSPRAGTGLAYNEQFF.

The CDR3 sequence: CASSPPPGGEGIYEQYF. CDR3 nucleotide sequence: TGTGCCAGCAGTCCCCCCCCTGGGGGGGAGGGCATCTACGAGCAGTACTTC. This chain connects TRBV28 to TRBJ2-7; TRBD2 agrees at 7 bases. Germline trimming cut 5 bases from V and 3 bases from J; bases unmatched to any gene: 16. The CDR3 is 17 residues long. Germline values: CDR1 MDHEN, CDR2 SYDVKM.

This sequence joins TRBV7-9 and TRBJ2-5, with TRBD2 matching 12 bases. After removal of 1 base from V and 4 bases from J, the junction contained 4 bases not matched to a gene. Looked up from germline, CDR1 is SEHNR and CDR2 is FQNEAQ (reference sequence). This CDR3 region has 16 residues. CDR3 DNA sequence: TGTGCCAGCAGCTTAGTGACTAGCGGGAGTGGAGAGACCCAGTACTTC. It codes for CASSLVTSGSGETQYF.

The chain couples TRBV27 to TRBJ1-5, with D perhaps TRBD1 (6 bases). This CDR3 has 15 amino acids. Trimming pared 10 bases from V and 4 bases from J, leaving 20 bases between. CDR1 and CDR2 (germline): MNHEY, SMNVEV (reference sequence). This CDR3 is CATSFGQPLNQPQHF. CDR3 nucleotides: TGTGCCACCAGCTTCGGACAGCCGTTAAATCAGCCCCAGCATTTT.

V usage is TRBV7-6 and J usage is TRBJ2-5; D is unclear. CDR1 is SGHVS and CDR2 is FNYEAQ in the germline V gene. The CDR3 extends over 16 amino acids. V lost 2 bases, J lost 2 bases, and 15 bases lay in between. CDR3 bases: TGTGCCAGCAGCTTAAAATTTGCGGTAGGACAAGAGACCCAGTACTTC. It translates to CASSLKFAVGQETQYF.